The TCR beta chain described here comes from a study of blood T cell repertoires in COVID-19. Using immunoSEQ multiplex PCR, the repertoire was profiled, and TCRdb retains in-frame clones only, with some absent. The data contain some 200,000 clones, around 91% of them singletons. Sequenced input: PBMCs or T cells enriched from blood (not recorded which). The receptor comes from a woman under 30 who had recovered from COVID-19.

The CDR3 is CASSARDSLYGYTF. In DNA, the CDR3 is TGTGCCAGCAGCGCCCGGGACAGCCTATATGGCTACACCTTC. This chain connects TRBV9 to TRBJ1-2; 7 nucleotides line up with TRBD1. The CDR3 runs to 14 residues. The ends lost 3 bases at V and 5 bases at J; junction bases unmatched: 7. Germline CDR1 SGDLS, CDR2 YYNGEE.